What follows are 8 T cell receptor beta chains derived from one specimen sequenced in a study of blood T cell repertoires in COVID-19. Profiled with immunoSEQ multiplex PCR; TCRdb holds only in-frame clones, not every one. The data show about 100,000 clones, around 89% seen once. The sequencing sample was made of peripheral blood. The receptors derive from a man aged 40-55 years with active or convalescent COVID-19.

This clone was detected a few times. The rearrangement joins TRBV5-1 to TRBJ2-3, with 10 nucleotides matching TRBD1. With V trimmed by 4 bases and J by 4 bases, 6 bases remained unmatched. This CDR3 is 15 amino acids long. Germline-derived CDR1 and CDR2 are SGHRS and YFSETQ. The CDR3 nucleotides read TGCGCCAGCAGCCCGGGACAGGGGTATGCAGATACGCAGTATTTT. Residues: CASSPGQGYADTQYF.

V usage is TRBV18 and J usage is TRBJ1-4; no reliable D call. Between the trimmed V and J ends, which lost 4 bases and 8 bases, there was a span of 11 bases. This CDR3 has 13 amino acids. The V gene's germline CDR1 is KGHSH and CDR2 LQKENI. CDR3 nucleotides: TGTGCCAGCTCACGGGTCCGCAGGGAAAAACTGTTTTTT. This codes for CASSRVRREKLFF.

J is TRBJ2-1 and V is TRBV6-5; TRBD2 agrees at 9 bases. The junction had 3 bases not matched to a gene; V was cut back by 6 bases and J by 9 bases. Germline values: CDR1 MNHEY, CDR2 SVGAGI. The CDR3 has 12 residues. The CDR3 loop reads CASRASGVEQFF. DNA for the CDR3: TGTGCCAGCAGGGCTAGCGGGGTTGAGCAGTTCTTC.

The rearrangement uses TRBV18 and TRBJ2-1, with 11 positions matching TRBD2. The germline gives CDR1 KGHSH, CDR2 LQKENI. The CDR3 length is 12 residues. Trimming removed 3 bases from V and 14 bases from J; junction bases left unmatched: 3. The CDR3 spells CASSPRGLAEFF. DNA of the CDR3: TGTGCCAGCTCACCCCGGGGACTAGCGGAGTTCTTC.

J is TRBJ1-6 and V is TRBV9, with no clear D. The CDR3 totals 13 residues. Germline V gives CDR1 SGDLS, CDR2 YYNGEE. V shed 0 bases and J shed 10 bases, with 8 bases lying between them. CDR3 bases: TGTGCCAGCAGCGTAGTCGAGTCATCACCCCTCCACTTT. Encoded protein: CASSVVESSPLHF.

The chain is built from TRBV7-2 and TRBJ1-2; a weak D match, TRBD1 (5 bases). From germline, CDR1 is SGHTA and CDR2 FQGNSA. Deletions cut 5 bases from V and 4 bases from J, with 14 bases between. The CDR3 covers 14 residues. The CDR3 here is CASSTRAITYGYTF. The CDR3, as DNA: TGTGCCAGCAGCACCAGGGCGATAACCTATGGCTACACCTTC.

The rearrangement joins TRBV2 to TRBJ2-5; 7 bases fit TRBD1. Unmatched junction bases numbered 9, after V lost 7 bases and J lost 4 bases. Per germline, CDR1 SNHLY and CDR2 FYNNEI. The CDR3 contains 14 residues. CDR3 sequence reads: CASTQGSPRETQYF. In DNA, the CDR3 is TGTGCCAGCACACAGGGGTCCCCCAGAGAGACCCAGTACTTC.

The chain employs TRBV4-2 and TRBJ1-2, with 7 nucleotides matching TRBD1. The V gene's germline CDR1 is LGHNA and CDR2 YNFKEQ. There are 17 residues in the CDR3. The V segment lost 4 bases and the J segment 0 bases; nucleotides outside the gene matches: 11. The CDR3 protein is CASSLGQDDLTNYGYTF. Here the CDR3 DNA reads TGTGCCAGCAGCCTAGGACAGGATGATCTTACTAACTATGGCTACACCTTC.